This T cell receptor (beta chain) was sequenced in a study of blood T cells in healthy people across ages. Study outcomes and limitations: Compared with aged donors, long-lived donors showed fewer expanded clones, suggesting selection.

Primers used in a second PCR of roughly 6 to 12 cycles were a sample-barcoded 5' primer and a J-beta primer mix. TCRdb reanalysed the 5' RACE reads using MiXCR and keeps one entry per CDR3 protein. The sample records about 1.6 million distinct CDR3 sequences, around 36% being singletons. Peripheral blood samples of 9.5 to 10 milliliters were drawn from each donor. This clonotype has just a few counts. The antigen remains undetermined. Trimming left V 5 bases short and J 0 bases short, with 8 bases between. The CDR3 length is 13 residues. The germline gives CDR1 DFQATT, CDR2 SNEGSKA (reference sequence).

The gene calls are TRBV20-1 and TRBJ2-1; no clear D gene. The clonotype originates from a woman younger than 45 in good health. The sequenced material came from blood. In DNA form, the CDR3 reads TGCAGTGCTGGTTTAAACTCCTACAATGAGCAGTTCTTC. It yields the protein CSAGLNSYNEQFF.